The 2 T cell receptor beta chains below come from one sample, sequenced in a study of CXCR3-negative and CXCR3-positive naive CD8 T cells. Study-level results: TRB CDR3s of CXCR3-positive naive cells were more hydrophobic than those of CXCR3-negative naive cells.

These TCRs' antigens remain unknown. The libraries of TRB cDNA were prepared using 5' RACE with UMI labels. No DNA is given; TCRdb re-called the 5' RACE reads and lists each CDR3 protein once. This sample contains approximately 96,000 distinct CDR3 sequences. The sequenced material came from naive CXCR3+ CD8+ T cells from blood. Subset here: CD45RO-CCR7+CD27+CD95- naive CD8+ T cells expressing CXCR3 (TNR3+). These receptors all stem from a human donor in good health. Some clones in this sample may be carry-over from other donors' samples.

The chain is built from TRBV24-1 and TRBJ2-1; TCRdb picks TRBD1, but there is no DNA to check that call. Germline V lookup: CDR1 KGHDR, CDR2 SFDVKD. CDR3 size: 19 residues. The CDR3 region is CATTRPKRDMGRSYNEQFF.

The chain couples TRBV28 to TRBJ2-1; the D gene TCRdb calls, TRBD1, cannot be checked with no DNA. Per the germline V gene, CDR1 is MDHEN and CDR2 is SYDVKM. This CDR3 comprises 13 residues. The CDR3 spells CASTLDRASEQFF.